The clone carrying this T cell receptor (beta chain) has only a few counts. Its antigen is unknown. The data were obtained in a study of T cells in localized non-small cell lung cancer. Study-wide findings and caveats: Across samples, adjacent lung featured a median roughly 60 of the top 100 tumor clones. Uninvolved adjacent lung showed the highest T cell clonality, exceeding tumor.

This table comes from immunoSEQ multiplex PCR, and its TCRdb copy is limited to in-frame clones, with some not included. Here the sample spans some 19,000 clones, about 89% being singletons. Germline V gene sequence: CDR1 MDHEN, CDR2 SYDVKM. Trimming stripped 5 bases from V and 7 bases from J, with 9 bases between. There are 12 residues in the CDR3. The source material was peripheral blood, sampled before any cancer treatment. This clonotype was obtained from a male donor at least 60 years old with stage I squamous cell lung carcinoma. V is TRBV28 and J is TRBJ1-5; D gene ambiguous. As DNA, the CDR3 is TGTGCCAGCAGTCCAGTCGTACAGCCCCAGCATTTT. This sequence encodes CASSPVVQPQHF. Supplemented by reference TRBV28 and TRBJ1-5, the full variable domain reads DVKVTQSSRYLVKRTGEKVFLECVQDMDHENMFWYRQDPGLGLRLIYFSYDVKMKEKGDIPEGYSVSREKKERFSLILESASTNQTSMYLCASSPVVQPQHFGDGTRLSIL.